This T cell receptor beta chain was sequenced during a study of read filtering for tumor transcriptome and immune sequencing. Study-level background: Whole-transcriptome libraries were prepared after DNase treatment.

General study points: RNA-seq captured clonotypes less deeply and reliably than IR-seq.

Details on this clonotype: Antigen: not known. A much larger clone is a single base away; this may be a read error. Here the CDR3 omits its conserved ending phenylalanine or tryptophan, so a read error is the likely source.

This library used roughly 400 ng RNA and molecular barcoded adaptors spanning alpha/delta and beta/gamma chains. TCRdb processed the reads anew with MiXCR; each CDR3 protein has one entry. The sample shows 75,000 to 95,000 distinct CDR3 sequences, under 25% of them seen only once. The germline CDR1 and CDR2 sequences are LNHNV and YYDKDF (reference sequence). The length of the CDR3 is 15 residues. V lost 3 bases and J lost 4, with 13 bases in between. V usage is TRBV15 and J usage is TRBJ2-1; tentative D call: TRBD2 (6 bases). The receptor's source is a donor at least 40 years old with multiple myeloma. The sample comprised a population of CD138-negative cells sorted from bone marrow. CDR3 protein: CATSRSGLSYNEQFS. The CDR3 DNA sequence: TGTGCCACCAGCAGGTCGGGACTGAGTTACAATGAGCAGTTCTCC.